Following are 14 T cell receptor beta chains from one sample sequenced in a study of blood T cell repertoires in COVID-19. Method: immunoSEQ multiplex PCR; TCRdb's copy keeps in-frame clones and lacks some. The sample carries around 300,000 clones, 75% to 90% recorded once. Material for sequencing was peripheral blood. These receptor sequences come from a man between 50 and 59 years old with acute or convalescent COVID-19.

The chain carries TRBV30 and TRBJ2-3, with TRBD2 matching 10 bases. The CDR3 totals 17 residues. The germline V gene has CDR1 GTSNPN and CDR2 SVGIG (reference sequence). V was pared by 0 bases and J by 2 bases, with 8 bases of the junction left unmatched. CDR3 sequence: CAWSVGLAGATTDTQYF. As DNA, the CDR3 is TGTGCCTGGAGTGTCGGGCTAGCGGGGGCTACCACAGATACGCAGTATTTT.

As concerns this clone: One end of the junction does not line up with germline, which may come from a read error. The chain combines TRBV7-7 with TRBJ2-3; maybe TRBD2 (6 bases). CDR1 is SSHAT, CDR2 FNYEAQ, per germline (reference sequence). The CDR3 totals 14 residues. The CDR3 DNA follows: TGTGCTAGCAGCTTGGCTCCTAGCGTAGATACGCAGTATTTT. Translation: CASSLAPSVDTQYF.

The chain combines TRBV13 with TRBJ1-1; TRBD1 is a possible D gene (5 bases). The germline V and J ends were trimmed by 3 bases and 5 bases, with 13 bases remaining between them. CDR3 length: 14 amino acids. Germline-derived CDR1 and CDR2 are PRHDT and FYEKMQ (reference sequence). CDR3 sequence: CASSFPSKGTEAFF. In DNA, the CDR3 is TGTGCCAGCAGCTTTCCGTCCAAGGGGACTGAAGCTTTCTTT.

V gene TRBV7-3 combines with J gene TRBJ2-5, with 11 positions matching TRBD1. V lost 5 bases to trimming and J lost 8 bases; unmatched junction nucleotides: 4. The CDR3 runs 13 residues. CDR1 SGHTA and CDR2 FQGTGA come from the germline V gene. CDR3 nucleotides: TGTGCCAGCAGCAACGGACAGGGGGCTACCCAGTACTTC. Translated, it gives CASSNGQGATQYF.

This clone was observed once. The chain employs TRBV11-2 and TRBJ1-6; D unresolved. The germline V gene has CDR1 SGHAT and CDR2 FQNNGV. V gave up 5 bases and J gave up 0 bases, with 8 bases separating them. The CDR3 is made up of 15 amino acids. CDR3 region: CASSHPGSYNSPLHF. CDR3 bases: TGTGCCAGCAGCCATCCCGGCTCCTATAATTCACCCCTCCACTTT.

The DNA for the CDR3 is TGTGCCAGCAGCCAAGATACAGGGGGCTGGTATGGCTACACCTTC. Translating it yields CASSQDTGGWYGYTF. The rearrangement joins TRBV3-1 (or the pseudogene TRBV3-2) to TRBJ1-2, with 9 bases lining up with TRBD1. Germline assignment: CDR1 LGHDT and CDR2 YNNKEL (reference sequence). CDR3 length equals 15 residues. With V trimmed by 0 bases and J by 5 bases, 4 bases remained unmatched.

This chain connects TRBV19 to TRBJ1-5; 7 nucleotides agree with TRBD1. The germline gives CDR1 LNHDA, CDR2 SQIVND (reference sequence). CDR3 length: 14 residues. V dropped 5 bases and J dropped 7; count of bases not matched to a gene: 8. CDR3 region: CASSPRGSHQPQHF. The CDR3 DNA sequence: TGTGCCAGTAGTCCCAGGGGGTCCCACCAGCCCCAGCATTTT.

J is TRBJ1-4 and V is TRBV7-9; 7 bases fit TRBD1. This CDR3 is built from 16 residues. V shed 2 bases, J shed 8 bases, and the junction held 11 bases outside the gene matches. The germline CDR1 and CDR2 sequences are SEHNR and FQNEAQ (reference sequence). The CDR3 nucleotides are TGTGCCAGCAGCTTACGCACCGGGACAGCCAGGGAAAAACTGTTTTTT. It encodes CASSLRTGTAREKLFF.

CDR3 in DNA: TGTGCCTGGGCGACGGGACAGGGGAATGAAAAACTGTTTTTT. Encoded protein: CAWATGQGNEKLFF. The rearrangement links TRBV30 to TRBJ1-4; 10 bases fit TRBD1. The CDR3 loop spans 14 amino acids. V gave up 5 bases and J gave up 5 bases; unmatched junction bases: 5. In germline, CDR1 is GTSNPN, CDR2 SVGIG (reference sequence). Filled out from reference TRBV30 and TRBJ1-4, the complete variable domain reads SQTIHQWPATLVQPVGSPLSLECTVEGTSNPNLYWYRQAAGRGLQLLFYSVGIGQISSEVPQNLSASRPQDRQFILSSKKLLLSDSGFYLCAWATGQGNEKLFFGSGTQLSVL.

This clone was seen a single time. This chain joins TRBV30 and TRBJ2-1, with a weak D call TRBD1 (5 bases). Germline assignment: CDR1 GTSNPN and CDR2 SVGIG (reference sequence). The V gene lost 2 bases and the J gene lost 6 bases, with 29 bases spanning the gap. The CDR3 spans 19 residues. As DNA, the CDR3 is TGTGCCTGGAGTCCCAGGGCTGCAAATTATATCACTTCGGGCAATGAGCAGTTCTTC. Its protein is CAWSPRAANYITSGNEQFF.

The rearrangement links TRBV2 to TRBJ2-3, with D uncertain. There are 15 residues in the CDR3. The V and J ends lost 1 base and 5 bases respectively, with 13 bases between them. Per germline, CDR1 SNHLY and CDR2 FYNNEI. This CDR3 reads CASSEVVGTGDTQYF. CDR3 DNA sequence: TGTGCCAGCAGTGAAGTTGTTGGTACGGGAGATACGCAGTATTTT.

The chain combines TRBV5-4 with TRBJ2-7; TRBD1 aligns across 11 bases. Germline values: CDR1 SGHNT, CDR2 YYREEE (reference sequence). The CDR3 contains 15 residues. V lost 5 bases, J lost 5 bases, and 9 bases stayed unmatched. The CDR3 coding sequence is TGTGCCAGCAGGGCCGGGACAGGGGGTTTTAACGAGCAGTACTTC. The encoded protein is CASRAGTGGFNEQYF.

The rearrangement uses TRBV7-3 and TRBJ1-1; tentatively, D is TRBD1 (5 bases). CDR3 length equals 19 residues. Per the germline V gene, CDR1 is SGHTA and CDR2 is FQGTGA. Trimming left V 5 bases short and J 1 base short, with 26 bases between. CDR3 sequence reads: CASSPLPGSGVTGNTEAFF. The CDR3 DNA sequence: TGTGCCAGCAGCCCCCTTCCGGGGTCGGGGGTTACTGGGAACACTGAAGCTTTCTTT.

The chain uses TRBV19 and TRBJ2-3, with 8 positions matching TRBD2. Per germline, CDR1 LNHDA and CDR2 SQIVND (reference sequence). This CDR3 comprises 13 residues. J gave up 4 bases and V 10 bases, and 7 bases lay outside the gene matches. This CDR3 is CATGTSSPDTQYF. As DNA, the CDR3 is TGTGCCACGGGGACTAGTTCACCAGATACGCAGTATTTT.